The rows below give T cell receptor beta chains drawn from one sample of a study of response to subunit inactivated influenza vaccine. One entry per CDR3 protein, called by TCRdb with MiXCR from the RT-PCR reads. The repertoire holds hundreds of thousands of distinct CDR3 sequences, with around a sixth as singletons. This specimen was PBMCs from blood, taken 5 days after vaccination. These receptor sequences come from a man aged 50-59 years who received an inactivated influenza vaccine. The CDR3 runs from the conserved cysteine through the conserved F or W. The order of the fields is D gene, J gene, clone size, V gene, CDR3 DNA, CDR3 protein. The D gene is left open where the match is weak. For some rows the clone size is stated as once, few or many, or as a class when expanded; others skip it.

>TRBD2|TRBJ2-3|many|TRBV20-1
TGCAGTGCGAACACCGGGACTAGCCGTGGAGATACGCAGTATTTT
CSANTGTSRGDTQYF
>-|TRBJ2-7|few|TRBV18
TGTGCCAGCTCACCAGGGGACATCACTTACGAGCAGTACTTC
CASSPGDITYEQYF
>-|TRBJ2-5|-|TRBV5-1
TGCGCCAGCAGCTTATATTCAGGGGAGACCCAGTACTTC
CASSLYSGETQYF
>-|TRBJ1-2|few|TRBV20-1
TGCAGTGCAGATCAGGGGAACTATGGCTACACCTTC
CSADQGNYGYTF
>-|TRBJ2-5|few|TRBV7-2
TGTGCCAGCAGCTTGGGGTCGGGCAACCAAGAGACCCAGTACTTC
CASSLGSGNQETQYF
>TRBD1|TRBJ1-3|-|TRBV5-5
TGTGCCAGCAGCTTGGAAGGGGGCGCGTCTGGAAACACCATATATTTT
CASSLEGGASGNTIYF
>-|TRBJ2-5|few|TRBV15
TGTGCCACCCGAAGTTCGGGGGGCGAGACCCAGTACTTC
CATRSSGGETQYF
>TRBD1|TRBJ2-2|-|TRBV7-6
TGTGCTAGCAGTCTAGGACAGGGTGGGGAGCTGTTTTTT
CASSLGQGGELFF
>TRBD1|TRBJ2-5|-|TRBV15
TGTGCCACCAGCAGAGAAGGGGGCAGGGAGACCCAGTACTTC
CATSREGGRETQYF
>TRBD2|TRBJ2-2|-|TRBV7-9
TGTGCCCTCCAGCGGGGGAACACCGGGGAGCTGTTTTTT
CALQRGNTGELFF
>-|TRBJ2-7|few|TRBV28
TGTGCCAGCCGAGGTGGGGGCCACTACGAGCAGTACTTC
CASRGGGHYEQYF
>-|TRBJ2-3|few|TRBV20-1
TGCAGTGCTAGGGACACGCAGAAAGATACGCAGTATTTT
CSARDTQKDTQYF
>TRBD1|TRBJ2-1|-|TRBV18
TGTGCCAGCTCACCCGGACAGGGTATCTACAATGAGCAGTTCTTC
CASSPGQGIYNEQFF
>TRBD1|TRBJ2-5|few|TRBV11-2
TGTGCCAGCAGCCCCCCGACAGGGAACCAAGAGACCCAGTACTTC
CASSPPTGNQETQYF
>-|TRBJ1-5|few|TRBV20-1
TGCAGTGTCTCCAGGGGTAGCAATCAGCCCCAGCATTTT
CSVSRGSNQPQHF
>-|TRBJ2-7|many|TRBV6-2/TRBV6-3
TGTGCCAGCAGTTATCTAGGACAGTCCGAAGAGCAGTACTTC
CASSYLGQSEEQYF
>TRBD1|TRBJ2-7|-|TRBV3-1
TGTGCCAGCAGCCAACACAGGGGTTCCCACGAGCAGTACTTC
CASSQHRGSHEQYF
>-|TRBJ2-1|-|TRBV7-9
TGTGCCAGCAGCTTTAGTGGGGCGGCGAGCTCCTACAATGAGCAGTTCTTC
CASSFSGAASSYNEQFF
>-|TRBJ2-7|-|TRBV6-5
TGTGCCAGCAGTTCCCAAGACATTTCCACCTACGAGCAGTACTTC
CASSSQDISTYEQYF
>TRBD1|TRBJ1-1|-|TRBV3-1
TGTGCCAGCAGCCTCCAATCCGGGACAGGTGAAGCTTTCTTT
CASSLQSGTGEAFF
>TRBD2|TRBJ2-1|-|TRBV28
TGTGCCAGCAGCACGTATTGGGTTAGCGGGAGGGCCTACAATGAGCAGTTCTTC
CASSTYWVSGRAYNEQFF
>-|TRBJ1-4|many|TRBV29-1
TGCAGCGTTCACACATGGAGGGGTAATGAAAAACTGTTTTTT
CSVHTWRGNEKLFF
>TRBD1|TRBJ2-1|many|TRBV5-1
TGCGCCAGCAGCGGACAGGGGGGCGGGTACAATGAGCAGTTCTTC
CASSGQGGGYNEQFF
>-|TRBJ1-2|few|TRBV12-3/TRBV12-4
TGTGCCAGCAGCCGCGAAAGGAGGGGCTATGGCTACACCTTC
CASSRERRGYGYTF
>TRBD2|TRBJ2-2|-|TRBV5-6
TGTGCCAGCAGCTGGGGGACTAGCGGGACCGGGGAGCTGTTTTTT
CASSWGTSGTGELFF
>-|TRBJ1-5|-|TRBV4-1
TGCGCCAGCAGCCAAGTATTTACAAAATATCAGCCCCAGCATTTT
CASSQVFTKYQPQHF
>-|TRBJ2-4|few|TRBV5-6
TGTGCCAGCAGCTTGGTCAGGAACCTAGCCAAAAACATTCAGTACTTC
CASSLVRNLAKNIQYF
>-|TRBJ2-5|few|TRBV5-1
TGCGCCAGCTTTGGAGGGCCGAGGGAAGAGACCCAGTACTTC
CASFGGPREETQYF
>TRBD2|TRBJ2-7|-|TRBV10-3
TGTGCCATCAGTGAAGGGACTAGCGGTTATAGGGAGCAGTACTTC
CAISEGTSGYREQYF
>-|TRBJ2-7|many|TRBV20-1
TGCAGTGCTAGGACTCACTACGAGCAGTACTTC
CSARTHYEQYF
>-|TRBJ1-1|-|TRBV20-1
TGCAGTGCTAGAACATGGAACACTGAAGCTTTCTTT
CSARTWNTEAFF
>TRBD2|TRBJ2-7|-|TRBV7-2
TGTGCCAGCAGCCCGGGGGGTGGCAAGTACGAGCAGTACTTC
CASSPGGGKYEQYF
>TRBD1|TRBJ2-2|few|TRBV7-9
TGTGCCAGCAGCTTCGGGACAGGGTTTCCCGGGGAGCTGTTTTTT
CASSFGTGFPGELFF
>-|TRBJ2-5|-|TRBV11-2
TGTGCCAGCAGCTCTTCGTTAGAAGAGACCCAGTACTTC
CASSSSLEETQYF
>-|TRBJ2-3|many|TRBV12-3/TRBV12-4
TGTGCCAGCAGTCACGGGACTGAACGCACAGATACGCAGTATTTT
CASSHGTERTDTQYF
>TRBD2|TRBJ2-7|-|TRBV5-1
TGCGCCAGCAGCCTCTCTAGCGGGGGTCGGGGCTACGAGCAGTACTTC
CASSLSSGGRGYEQYF
>-|TRBJ1-5|once|TRBV6-1
TGTGCCAGCAGTGAAGGACAGAGCAATCAGCCCCAGCATTTT
CASSEGQSNQPQHF
>TRBD2|TRBJ2-7|few|TRBV5-5
TGTGCCAGCAGCTTGGCGTCTAGCGGGGGCTACGAGCAGTACTTC
CASSLASSGGYEQYF
>TRBD1|TRBJ2-7|few|TRBV7-9
TGTGCCAGCAGCAAAATACAGGGGCCCTACGAGCAGTACTTC
CASSKIQGPYEQYF
>-|TRBJ2-3|-|TRBV4-3
TGCGCCAGCAGCCAAGCATACGTCGCAGATACGCAGTATTTT
CASSQAYVADTQYF
>-|TRBJ2-5|few|TRBV9
TGTGCCAGCAGCGGCGTTCGAGGAGGTTCGGAGACCCAGTACTTC
CASSGVRGGSETQYF
>-|TRBJ2-1|many|TRBV20-1
TGCAGTGCGCGGGTCTACAATGAGCAGTTCTTC
CSARVYNEQFF
>TRBD2|TRBJ2-7|many|TRBV20-1
TGCAGTGCTAGAGATAGGCTAGCGGCCAGTGACGAGCAGTACTTC
CSARDRLAASDEQYF
>TRBD2|TRBJ2-2|few|TRBV10-3
TGTGCCACCGGACTAGCGGGATCGGGCTCCGGGGAGCTGTTTTTT
CATGLAGSGSGELFF
>-|TRBJ2-5|few|TRBV20-1
TGCAGTGCTAGAAACCTCTTAGAGACCCAGTACTTC
CSARNLLETQYF
>-|TRBJ2-2|-|TRBV7-9
TGTGCCAGCAGCTCCCCCCCGGTGATGAACACCGGGGAGCTGTTTTTT
CASSSPPVMNTGELFF